These 21 T cell receptor beta chains came from one sample sequenced in a study of cytomegalovirus exposure and HLA in healthy donors. Researchers ran the PCR with 60 Vbeta and 13 Jbeta primers. Libraries were prepared by immunoSEQ multiplex PCR; TCRdb keeps only in-frame clonotypes and omits some of them. The table includes approximately 97,000 clones, around 81% detected once. Sequenced: PBMCs. Receptor source: a man aged 40-50 years in good health and CMV-seropositive.

The chain links TRBV7-6 to TRBJ2-1; possibly TRBD1 for D (5 bases). V lost 0 bases, J lost 3 bases, and 15 bases lay in between. CDR1 is SGHVS and CDR2 is FNYEAQ in the germline V gene. The CDR3 has 17 amino acids. The CDR3: CASSLAPRKTVYNEQFF. In DNA, the CDR3 is TGTGCCAGCAGCTTAGCGCCTAGGAAGACAGTCTACAATGAGCAGTTCTTC. Full variable domain (outside the CDR3, taken from reference TRBV7-6 and TRBJ2-1): GAGVSQSPRYKVTKRGQDVALRCDPISGHVSLYWYRQALGQGPEFLTYFNYEAQQDKSGLPNDRFSAERPEGSISTLTIQRTEQRDSAMYRCASSLAPRKTVYNEQFFGPGTRLTVL.

Here the CDR3 DNA reads TGCAGCGCACAGGGACGAGCTAACTATGGCTACACCTTC. Protein product: CSAQGRANYGYTF. The gene calls are TRBV29-1 and TRBJ1-2, with D possibly matching TRBD1 (6 bases). Germline CDR1 reads SQVTM; CDR2 reads ANQGSEA. V was shortened by 7 bases and J by 0 bases, with 12 bases between the two germline ends. CDR3 size: 13 residues. The variable domain in full, with the rest retrieved from reference TRBV29-1 and TRBJ1-2, is SAVISQKPSRDICQRGTSLTIQCQVDSQVTMMFWYRQQPGQSLTLIATANQGSEATYESGFVIDKFPISRPNLTFSTLTVSNMSPEDSSIYLCSAQGRANYGYTFGSGTRLTVV.

The chain has TRBV9 and TRBJ2-7; D gene unclear. V dropped 4 bases and J dropped 3 bases, with 11 bases sitting between them. Per germline, CDR1 SGDLS and CDR2 YYNGEE. The CDR3 is made up of 13 amino acids. This chain's CDR3 is CASSFHTNYEQYF. In DNA, the CDR3 is TGTGCCAGCAGCTTCCACACTAACTACGAGCAGTACTTC.

The gene calls are TRBV19 and TRBJ2-5; D might be TRBD1 (6 bases). The CDR3 is 15 amino acids. The germline CDR1 and CDR2 sequences are LNHDA and SQIVND (reference sequence). The V gene lost 0 bases and the J gene lost 5 bases, with 13 bases spanning the gap. The CDR3 reads CASSIEGRGFETQYF. CDR3 nucleotides: TGTGCCAGTAGTATAGAGGGCAGGGGATTTGAGACCCAGTACTTC.

The chain uses TRBV28 and TRBJ1-1; D is possibly TRBD1 (6 bases). Deletions cut 6 bases from V and 3 bases from J, with 14 bases between. Germline V gives CDR1 MDHEN, CDR2 SYDVKM. There are 14 residues in the CDR3. The CDR3 nucleotides read TGTGCCAGCAGATCCTGGGCAGGGGACACTGAAGCTTTCTTT. As protein: CASRSWAGDTEAFF.

The gene calls are TRBV27 and TRBJ1-4, with D unresolved. From germline, CDR1 is MNHEY and CDR2 SMNVEV (reference sequence). Trimming pared 2 bases from V and 6 bases from J, leaving 10 bases between. There are 14 residues in the CDR3. The CDR3 is CASSLAGIDEKLFF. The CDR3, as DNA: TGTGCCAGCAGTTTAGCGGGGATAGATGAAAAACTGTTTTTT.

The CDR3 DNA is TGTGCCAGCAGTGAAGCGCTGGGGCAGGGGGATGAAAAACTGTTTTTT. Translation: CASSEALGQGDEKLFF. The chain couples TRBV6-1 to TRBJ1-4; 7 bases are shared with TRBD1. The CDR3 covers 16 residues. CDR1 is MNHNS, CDR2 SASEGT, per germline. Trimming removed 0 bases from V and 6 bases from J; junction bases left unmatched: 7.

This clone occurred once. V gene TRBV6-5 combines with J gene TRBJ2-2, with a weak D call TRBD2 (6 bases). The CDR3 spans 14 residues. Trimming left V 5 bases short and J 6 bases short, with 13 bases between. Germline loops: CDR1 MNHEY, CDR2 SVGAGI. The CDR3 DNA reads TGTGCCAGCAGTACAGCACTAGCAGCCGGGGAGCTGTTTTTT. This gives the protein CASSTALAAGELFF.

The genes are TRBV6-4 and TRBJ1-2, with TRBD1 identical over 7 bases. With 2 bases clipped from V and 5 bases from J, the junction kept 26 bases outside the gene matches. The CDR3 is made up of 21 amino acids. The germline CDR1 and CDR2 sequences are MRHNA and SNTAGT. The CDR3 region is CASSDTGIPPAGQFSRYGYTF. CDR3 bases: TGTGCCAGCAGTGACACGGGAATTCCTCCCGCGGGACAGTTTTCCCGATATGGCTACACCTTC.

The CDR3 loop reads CASKRGGPYNEQFF. As DNA, the CDR3 is TGTGCCAGCAAGCGGGGGGGCCCCTACAATGAGCAGTTCTTC. This chain uses TRBV6-5 with TRBJ2-1; 10 bases map to TRBD2. The CDR3 loop spans 14 amino acids. With 7 bases clipped from V and 2 bases from J, the junction kept 2 bases outside the gene matches. Germline loops: CDR1 MNHEY, CDR2 SVGAGI.

This chain connects TRBV12-5 to TRBJ1-3; a weak D match, TRBD1 (6 bases). Looked up from germline, CDR1 is LGHNT and CDR2 is FRNRAP. V shed 5 bases and J shed 0 bases, with 14 bases lying between them. The CDR3 is made up of 16 amino acids. The CDR3 DNA reads TGTGCTAGTGGTCCGGGGACACCCCGCTCTGGAAACACCATATATTTT. It encodes CASGPGTPRSGNTIYF.

The rearrangement uses TRBV6-1 and TRBJ2-7, with TRBD1 matching 7 bases. Looked up from germline, CDR1 is MNHNS and CDR2 is SASEGT. Unmatched junction bases numbered 5, after V lost 2 bases and J lost 1 base. The length of the CDR3 is 15 residues. The CDR3 reads CASSERDRISYEQYF. Here the CDR3 DNA reads TGTGCCAGCAGTGAAAGGGACAGAATTTCCTACGAGCAGTACTTC.

The chain employs TRBV27 and TRBJ1-1; unclear D gene. Germline CDR1 and CDR2: MNHEY and SMNVEV (reference sequence). Trimming left V 6 bases short and J 4 bases short, with 9 bases between. This CDR3 has 12 residues. The CDR3 DNA is TGTGCCAGCAGCCCCCGGGGCACTGAAGCTTTCTTT. The encoded protein is CASSPRGTEAFF.

This chain links TRBV11-2 with TRBJ2-3; 10 bases are a match to TRBD2. Germline V gives CDR1 SGHAT, CDR2 FQNNGV. The CDR3 runs to 18 residues. With V trimmed by 3 bases and J by 1 base, 10 bases remained unmatched. The CDR3 reads CASSFTHPSGGRTDTQYF. In DNA form, the CDR3 reads TGTGCCAGCAGCTTTACACACCCTAGCGGGGGCCGCACAGATACGCAGTATTTT.

This chain uses TRBV5-4 with TRBJ2-7; D is unclear. Trimming stripped 0 bases from V and 4 bases from J, with 11 bases between. The CDR3 runs to 14 residues. CDR1 is SGHNT and CDR2 is YYREEE in the germline V gene (reference sequence). The CDR3 is CASSLGLELYEQYF. The CDR3 bases are TGTGCCAGCAGCTTGGGTCTAGAGCTATACGAGCAGTACTTC.

CDR3 in amino acids: CSAYSGTGAYEQYF. The CDR3 DNA reads TGCAGCGCCTACTCCGGGACAGGGGCCTACGAGCAGTACTTC. The chain recombines TRBV29-1 with TRBJ2-7; 10 nucleotides agree with TRBD1. CDR1 SQVTM and CDR2 ANQGSEA come from the germline V gene. J was trimmed by 2 bases and V by 7 bases; bases with no gene match: 8. This CDR3 region has 14 residues.

The chain uses TRBV5-4 and TRBJ2-7; 12 nucleotides match TRBD2. CDR1 and CDR2 from the germline V gene are SGHNT and YYREEE (reference sequence). This CDR3 has 18 residues. The junction had 11 bases not matched to a gene; V was cut back by 4 bases and J by 0 bases. The CDR3 loop is CASSLELAGGDSSYEQYF. In DNA form, the CDR3 reads TGTGCCAGCAGCCTGGAACTAGCGGGGGGTGACAGCTCCTACGAGCAGTACTTC.

The genes are TRBV9 and TRBJ2-1, with D possibly being TRBD2 (7 bases). The germline V and J ends were trimmed by 1 base and 7 bases, with 21 bases remaining between them. CDR3 length: 17 amino acids. Germline V lookup: CDR1 SGDLS, CDR2 YYNGEE. CDR3 loop: CASSVSLGGAASNEQFF. Written as DNA, the CDR3 is TGTGCCAGCAGCGTAAGCCTGGGGGGGGCCGCATCTAATGAGCAGTTCTTC. Filled out from reference TRBV9 and TRBJ2-1, the complete variable domain reads DSGVTQTPKHLITATGQRVTLRCSPRSGDLSVYWYQQSLDQGLQFLIQYYNGEERAKGNILERFSAQQFPDLHSELNLSSLELGDSALYFCASSVSLGGAASNEQFFGPGTRLTVL.

This clone was detected only a few times. The CDR3 DNA follows: TGTGCCAGCAGCCCGGGACAGTGGAGCGAAAAACTGTTTTTT. Its protein product is CASSPGQWSEKLFF. The chain has TRBV28 and TRBJ1-4, with TRBD1 matching over 7 bases. The CDR3 has 14 residues. V lost 6 bases to trimming and J lost 8 bases; unmatched junction nucleotides: 9. CDR1 is MDHEN, CDR2 SYDVKM, per germline.

The chain combines TRBV6-4 with TRBJ1-2; 9 positions match TRBD1. The junction had 27 bases not matched to a gene; V was cut back by 1 base and J by 12 bases. Germline assignment: CDR1 MRHNA and CDR2 SNTAGT. The CDR3 loop spans 20 amino acids. The CDR3 DNA is TGTGCCAGCAGTGACTTCGGGAAGACAGGGGGTTTTAAGGACCTATGGATGGACACCTTC. The encoded protein is CASSDFGKTGGFKDLWMDTF.

This chain connects TRBV4-1 to TRBJ2-7, with no clear D. The germline V gene encodes CDR1 MGHRA and CDR2 YSYEKL. The V end was cut by 3 bases, the J end by 5 bases, with 11 bases between. The CDR3 is 13 residues long. CDR3 DNA sequence: TGCGCCAGCAGCCACGATTCCGGAGACGAGCAGTACTTC. Translating it yields CASSHDSGDEQYF.